Following are 25 T cell receptor beta chains from one sample sequenced in a study of OX40 agonist ivuxolimab in advanced cancers. TCRdb's copy holds only in-frame clones and misses some; the assay was immunoSEQ multiplex PCR. The sample shows some 69,000 clones, almost 90% of them seen only once. The sample here was CD4+ or CD8+ T cells sorted from blood, taken in a trial of the OX40 agonist ivuxolimab. These receptors were collected from an adult with an advanced solid tumor such as melanoma, head and neck, liver or kidney cancer.

This chain connects TRBV14 to TRBJ1-4; D not resolved. Germline CDR1 and CDR2: SGHDN and FVKESK. The CDR3 length is 16 residues. V was pared by 4 bases and J by 0 bases, with 12 bases between. The CDR3 DNA reads as TGTGCCAGCAGCCCTTGGGCGGGAGCAACTAATGAAAAACTGTTTTTT. It yields the protein CASSPWAGATNEKLFF.

This clone was counted once. The V gene is TRBV19, the J gene TRBJ2-3; 8 bases are shared with TRBD1. Germline V gene lookup returns CDR1 LNHDA and CDR2 SQIVND (reference sequence). The CDR3 is made up of 13 amino acids. Trimming took 5 bases from V and 6 from J; bases not matched to a gene: 4. CDR3 protein: CASSPQGADTQYF. In DNA form, the CDR3 reads TGTGCCAGTAGTCCCCAGGGGGCGGATACGCAGTATTTT.

This chain joins TRBV14 and TRBJ1-1; 7 bases map to TRBD1. CDR1 SGHDN and CDR2 FVKESK come from the germline V gene. V shed 0 bases, J shed 1 base, and the junction held 2 bases outside the gene matches. The CDR3 has 15 amino acids. CDR3 DNA sequence: TGTGCCAGCAGCCAAGACAGGGACAGGAACACTGAAGCTTTCTTT. Its translation is CASSQDRDRNTEAFF.

The count of this clone is one. This chain uses TRBV7-6 with TRBJ1-3; D is uncertain. Trimming stripped 0 bases from V and 0 bases from J, with 9 bases between. The CDR3 is 16 amino acids. From germline, CDR1 is SGHVS and CDR2 FNYEAQ. This CDR3 is CASSLAGSVSGNTIYF. Here the CDR3 DNA reads TGTGCCAGCAGCTTAGCGGGGTCAGTCTCTGGAAACACCATATATTTT.

In DNA form, the CDR3 reads TGCGCCAGCAGCTTGGATGGGGTTTTGGGGAATTATGGCTACACCTTC. Translated, it gives CASSLDGVLGNYGYTF. This chain links TRBV5-1 with TRBJ1-2, with unresolved D. The CDR3 loop spans 16 amino acids. V lost 0 bases, J lost 5 bases, and 17 bases lay in between. Germline loops: CDR1 SGHRS, CDR2 YFSETQ.

A word on this clone: A read error may produce the germline difference seen at one junction end. The rearrangement links TRBV6-4 to TRBJ2-3; 7 bases match TRBD2. The CDR3 spans 17 residues. CDR1 is MRHNA, CDR2 SNTAGT, per germline. The CDR3 spells CASSDSFELAGTDTRYF. The CDR3 region has the DNA TGTGCCAGCAGTGACTCGTTTGAGTTAGCGGGCACAGATACGCGGTATTTT.

The chain joins TRBV7-9 to TRBJ1-5, with D uncertain. CDR1 is SEHNR and CDR2 is FQNEAQ in the germline V gene (reference sequence). This CDR3 spans 14 amino acids. The V end lost 3 bases, the J end lost 6 bases, and 12 bases lay between the germline ends. Here the CDR3 DNA reads TGTGCCAGCAGCTTCGCGGGTTTGGCTCAGCCCCAGCATTTT. Translating gives CASSFAGLAQPQHF. Supplemented by reference TRBV7-9 and TRBJ1-5, the full variable domain reads DTGVSQNPRHKITKRGQNVTFRCDPISEHNRLYWYRQTLGQGPEFLTYFQNEAQLEKSRLLSDRFSAERPKGSFSTLEIQRTEQGDSAMYLCASSFAGLAQPQHFGDGTRLSIL.

This clone has just one count. The V and J genes are TRBV19 and TRBJ1-4, with TRBD1 matching 9 bases. Looked up from germline, CDR1 is LNHDA and CDR2 is SQIVND (reference sequence). This CDR3 has 17 amino acids. V was clipped by 5 bases and J by 0 bases; unmatched bases: 7. In DNA form, the CDR3 reads TGTGCCAGTAGTGAACCGGGACAGGGACCAACTAATGAAAAACTGTTTTTT. This encodes CASSEPGQGPTNEKLFF. Supplemented by reference TRBV19 and TRBJ1-4, the full variable domain reads DGGITQSPKYLFRKEGQNVTLSCEQNLNHDAMYWYRQDPGQGLRLIYYSQIVNDFQKGDIAEGYSVSREKKESFPLTVTSAQKNPTAFYLCASSEPGQGPTNEKLFFGSGTQLSVL.

CDR3 nucleotides: TGTGCCAGCAGCTCGCAGGGGAGGGAAGCTTTCTTT. As protein: CASSSQGREAFF. The rearrangement joins TRBV11-2 to TRBJ1-1; TRBD1 might be the D (6 bases). Trimming left V 4 bases short and J 8 bases short, with 11 bases between. This CDR3 is 12 amino acids long. CDR1 SGHAT and CDR2 FQNNGV come from the germline V gene.

The chain is built from TRBV14 and TRBJ2-5; D is ambiguous. CDR3 length: 13 residues. V was clipped by 1 base and J by 5 bases, with 8 bases between them. Per germline, CDR1 SGHDN and CDR2 FVKESK. CDR3 loop: CASSQARLETQYF. CDR3 sequence (DNA): TGTGCCAGCAGCCAAGCACGGTTGGAGACCCAGTACTTC.

V is TRBV18 and J is TRBJ1-1, with 9 bases fitting TRBD1. V lost 4 bases, J lost 2 bases, and 8 bases stayed unmatched. Germline CDR1 reads KGHSH; CDR2 reads LQKENI. The CDR3 is made up of 16 amino acids. CDR3 in amino acids: CASSQGTGNLNTEAFF. In DNA, the CDR3 is TGTGCCAGCTCACAGGGGACAGGGAACCTTAACACTGAAGCTTTCTTT.

The chain joins TRBV6-6 to TRBJ2-3; D gene uncertain. Germline CDR1 is MNHNY and CDR2 is SVGAGI (reference sequence). CDR3 length: 15 amino acids. V shed 6 bases and J shed 5 bases, with 18 bases lying between them. CDR3 residues: CASSPGLPSEDTQYF. In DNA form, the CDR3 reads TGTGCCAGCAGCCCCGGGCTACCATCAGAAGATACGCAGTATTTT.

The genes are TRBV18 and TRBJ2-7, with unresolved D. CDR1 and CDR2 from the germline V gene are KGHSH and LQKENI. The CDR3 sequence is 14 residues long. V lost 3 bases, J lost 6 bases, and 15 bases lay in between. CDR3 sequence reads: CASSPSSTGSEQYF. CDR3 in DNA: TGTGCCAGCTCACCCAGTTCCACTGGGTCCGAGCAGTACTTC.

The CDR3 DNA sequence: TGTGCTAGTCTCTCGGGGCAACCGGGCGAGCAGTACTTC. Amino acid sequence: CASLSGQPGEQYF. The J gene is TRBJ2-5, the V gene TRBV12-5; possibly TRBD1 or TRBD2 for D (5 bases each). Near its end, the DNA agrees better with TRBJ2-7, so the J call may be wrong. The CDR3 has 13 residues. Per germline, CDR1 LGHNT and CDR2 FRNRAP.

The chain links TRBV12-5 to TRBJ1-2; D remains unclear. The V gene's germline CDR1 is LGHNT and CDR2 FRNRAP. The V end was cut by 1 base, the J end by 5 bases, with 8 bases between. The CDR3 consists of 13 residues. CDR3 nucleotide sequence: TGTGCTAGTGGTTTGGAGGCCGGTTATGGCTACACCTTC. It encodes CASGLEAGYGYTF.

V usage is TRBV2 and J usage is TRBJ1-4; TRBD1 is a possible D gene (5 bases). Germline V CDR1 and CDR2: SNHLY, FYNNEI. This CDR3 has 14 residues. V lost 7 bases, J lost 8 bases, and 17 bases lay in between. The CDR3 DNA reads as TGTGCCAGCACCGGTAGTCAGGGTCACGAAAAACTGTTTTTT. Its translation: CASTGSQGHEKLFF.

This chain links TRBV7-9 with TRBJ1-2; TRBD1 is a possible D gene (6 bases). Germline CDR1 reads SEHNR; CDR2 reads FQNEAQ (reference sequence). V shed 1 base and J shed 3 bases, with 9 bases lying between them. The CDR3 contains 14 residues. This CDR3 reads CASSLGQAHYGYTF. The CDR3 DNA follows: TGTGCCAGCAGCTTAGGACAGGCTCACTATGGCTACACCTTC.

This clone showed up just once. The chain joins TRBV21-1 to TRBJ2-6; TRBD1 reflects the table's D call only, with no check against the DNA. TRBV21-1 is a known pseudogene. The CDR3 runs 17 residues. The CDR3 sequence: CASSRTGAVSGANVLTF. CDR3 bases: TGTGCCAGCAGCAGGACAGGGGCGGTCTCTGGGGCCAACGTCCTGACTTTC.

This clone has only one observation. The V gene is TRBV9, the J gene TRBJ1-1; D is unclear. There are 15 residues in the CDR3. The germline V gene encodes CDR1 SGDLS and CDR2 YYNGEE. The V gene lost 4 bases and the J gene lost 4 bases, with 17 bases spanning the gap. CDR3 residues: CASSPRGNTGTEAFF. The CDR3 DNA reads TGTGCCAGCAGCCCGCGTGGCAATACCGGCACTGAAGCTTTCTTT.

The V gene is TRBV5-1, the J gene TRBJ1-1; tentative D call: TRBD1 (6 bases). This CDR3 has 15 residues. Trimming pared 2 bases from V and 0 bases from J, leaving 11 bases between. Germline V gives CDR1 SGHRS, CDR2 YFSETQ. This CDR3 reads CASSFEGQMNTEAFF. The CDR3 DNA is TGCGCCAGCAGCTTTGAAGGACAGATGAACACTGAAGCTTTCTTT.

This chain links TRBV2 with TRBJ2-1, with D tentatively TRBD2 (5 bases). V was trimmed by 6 bases and J by 8 bases, leaving 8 bases between them. The CDR3 runs 11 residues. Germline CDR1 SNHLY, CDR2 FYNNEI. The CDR3 DNA reads TGTGCCAGCAGCCCGAGGGATGAGCAGTTCTTC. It yields the protein CASSPRDEQFF.

This clone was seen just once. The genes are TRBV9 and TRBJ2-1; the D gene is possibly TRBD1 (9 bases). The V end lost 3 bases, the J end lost 7 bases, and 14 bases lay between the germline ends. Germline V CDR1 and CDR2: SGDLS, YYNGEE. The CDR3 contains 14 residues. CDR3 protein: CASSAGGTGNEQFF. CDR3 in DNA: TGTGCCAGCAGCGCGGGAGGGACAGGGAATGAGCAGTTCTTC.

This sequence joins TRBV5-4 and TRBJ2-2, with TRBD2 matching over 11 bases. CDR3 size: 16 residues. V lost 1 base and J lost 3; bases outside the gene matches: 2. In germline, CDR1 is SGHNT, CDR2 YYREEE (reference sequence). DNA for the CDR3: TGTGCCAGCAGCTTGTTGACTAGCGGGGACACCGGGGAGCTGTTTTTT. Amino acids: CASSLLTSGDTGELFF.

The CDR3 loop is CASSYSGTGGNQPQHF. The CDR3 DNA is TGTGCCAGCAGTTACTCAGGAACAGGGGGCAATCAGCCCCAGCATTTT. The V and J genes are TRBV6-5 and TRBJ1-5, with TRBD1 identical over 7 bases. V lost 0 bases to trimming and J lost 2 bases; unmatched junction nucleotides: 4. Germline V gene sequence: CDR1 MNHEY, CDR2 SVGAGI. The CDR3 extends over 16 amino acids.

The chain links TRBV19 to TRBJ1-3; D unclear. From germline, CDR1 is LNHDA and CDR2 SQIVND (reference sequence). Trimming cost V 0 bases and J 4 bases, with 10 bases left between them. The CDR3 consists of 15 residues. CDR3 loop: CASSIDKGGGNTIYF. The CDR3 region has the DNA TGTGCCAGTAGTATAGACAAAGGTGGCGGAAACACCATATATTTT.